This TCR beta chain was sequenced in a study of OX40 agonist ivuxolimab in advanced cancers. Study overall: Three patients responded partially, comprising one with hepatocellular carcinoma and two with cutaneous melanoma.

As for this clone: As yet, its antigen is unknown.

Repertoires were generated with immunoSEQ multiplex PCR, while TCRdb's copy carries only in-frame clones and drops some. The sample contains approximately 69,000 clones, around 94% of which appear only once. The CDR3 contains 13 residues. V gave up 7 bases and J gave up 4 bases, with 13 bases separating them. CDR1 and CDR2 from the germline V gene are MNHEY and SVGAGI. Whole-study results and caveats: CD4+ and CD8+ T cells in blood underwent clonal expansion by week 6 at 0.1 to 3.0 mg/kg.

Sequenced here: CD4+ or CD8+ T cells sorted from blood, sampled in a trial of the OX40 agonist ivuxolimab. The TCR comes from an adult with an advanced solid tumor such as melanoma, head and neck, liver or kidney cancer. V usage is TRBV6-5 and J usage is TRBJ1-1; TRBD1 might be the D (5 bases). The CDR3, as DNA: TGTGCCAGCAACCGGGGGATAGGCACTGAAGCTTTCTTT. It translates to CASNRGIGTEAFF.